These 29 T cell receptor beta chains were sequenced from one sample in a study of cytomegalovirus exposure and HLA in healthy donors. Primers for the PCR totalled 60 Vbeta and 13 Jbeta. Data came from immunoSEQ multiplex PCR; TCRdb stores just in-frame clones and leaves some out. This sample yields some 190,000 clones, of which about 80% are seen a single time; 0.85% to 1.4% belongs to the top ten. Material: PBMCs. These receptors all come from a middle-aged woman in good health and CMV-seronegative.

This chain joins TRBV6-5 and TRBJ1-2, with a weak D call TRBD1 (5 bases). Germline lookup yields CDR1 MNHEY and CDR2 SVGAGI. V lost 5 bases and J 3 bases, leaving 13 bases between the germline ends. CDR3 size: 14 residues. This CDR3 reads CASSEPGVDYGYTF. The CDR3 nucleotides read TGTGCCAGCAGTGAGCCGGGGGTCGACTATGGCTACACCTTC.

The chain has TRBV5-1 and TRBJ1-4, with a possible D match to TRBD1 (5 bases). The V end lost 7 bases, the J end lost 7 bases, and 17 bases lay between the germline ends. The CDR3 sequence is 14 residues long. CDR1 SGHRS and CDR2 YFSETQ come from the germline V gene. The CDR3 bases are TGCGCCAGCTCGGAGGGGACCCCTGGTGAAAAACTGTTTTTT. This encodes CASSEGTPGEKLFF.

V is TRBV7-9 and J is TRBJ2-2; TRBD1 matches 7 bases. The CDR3 totals 15 residues. The ends lost 5 bases at V and 4 bases at J; junction bases unmatched: 7. The V gene's germline CDR1 is SEHNR and CDR2 FQNEAQ (reference sequence). CDR3 region: CASSRGPLSTGELFF. In nucleotides, the CDR3 is TGTGCCAGCAGCAGGGGGCCCCTGAGCACCGGGGAGCTGTTTTTT.

The gene calls are TRBV7-2 and TRBJ2-7; 10 bases fit TRBD1. Germline assignment: CDR1 SGHTA and CDR2 FQGNSA. CDR3 size: 14 residues. V shed 5 bases and J 4 bases; nucleotides not matched to a gene: 5. Here the CDR3 reads CASSMGTGAYEQYF. In DNA form, the CDR3 reads TGTGCCAGCAGCATGGGGACAGGGGCGTACGAGCAGTACTTC.

This rearrangement joins TRBV4-1 to TRBJ2-5, with 8 nucleotides matching TRBD2. Per the germline V gene, CDR1 is MGHRA and CDR2 is YSYEKL. The V segment lost 1 base and the J segment 4 bases; nucleotides outside the gene matches: 8. There are 16 residues in the CDR3. For the CDR3, the DNA is TGCGCCAGCAGCCAAGTAGCTGGGACTAGGGCAGAGACCCAGTACTTC. It encodes CASSQVAGTRAETQYF.

The V and J genes are TRBV6-1 and TRBJ1-5; 12 bases agree with TRBD1. Trimming at V came to 6 bases and at J to 9 bases, leaving 3 bases not matched to a gene. This CDR3 contains 13 residues. The germline V gene has CDR1 MNHNS and CDR2 SASEGT. The CDR3 region is CASRGQGAGPQHF. DNA for the CDR3: TGTGCCAGCAGGGGACAGGGGGCAGGGCCCCAGCATTTT.

The rearrangement uses TRBV28 and TRBJ1-1; 7 bases agree with TRBD1. CDR1 is MDHEN and CDR2 is SYDVKM in the germline V gene. Trimming cost V 2 bases and J 0 bases; bases outside gene matches: 6. The CDR3 runs 16 residues. In DNA, the CDR3 is TGTGCCAGCAGTTTAAGGGGGCTTTCAATGAACACTGAAGCTTTCTTT. Protein product: CASSLRGLSMNTEAFF.

V usage is TRBV12-5 and J usage is TRBJ1-1; the D is unclear. With 1 base removed from V and 4 bases from J, the gap between germline ends came to 4 bases. This CDR3 comprises 12 residues. The V gene's germline CDR1 is LGHNT and CDR2 FRNRAP. The chain's CDR3 is CASGLDSTEAFF. CDR3 bases: TGTGCTAGTGGTTTGGACAGCACTGAAGCTTTCTTT.

The CDR3 reads CANRRNEQYV. CDR3 nucleotides: TGTGCCAACAGGCGGAACGAGCAGTACGTC. V gene TRBV28 combines with J gene TRBJ2-7, with D possibly TRBD1 on 5 matching bases. The CDR3 has 10 residues. Between the trimmed V and J ends, which lost 10 bases and 5 bases, there was a span of 9 bases. Germline lookup yields CDR1 MDHEN and CDR2 SYDVKM.

This clone came up a few times. V and J are TRBV7-3 and TRBJ2-3; 7 nucleotides agree with TRBD2. The CDR3 length is 16 residues. Per the germline V gene, CDR1 is SGHTA and CDR2 is FQGTGA. The V gene end was trimmed by 5 bases and the J gene end by 8 bases; junction bases not matched to a gene: 16. CDR3 bases: TGTGCCAGCAGCACCTATGCCGGGCAGACGGGGGGTACGCAGTATTTT. This gives the protein CASSTYAGQTGGTQYF. Supplemented by reference TRBV7-3 and TRBJ2-3, the full variable domain reads GAGVSQTPSNKVTEKGKYVELRCDPISGHTALYWYRQSLGQGPEFLIYFQGTGAADDSGLPNDRFFAVRPEGSVSTLKIQRTERGDSAVYLCASSTYAGQTGGTQYFGPGTRLTVL.

The chain is built from TRBV7-3 and TRBJ1-2; D possibly corresponds to TRBD1 (5 bases). The ends were cut back, 0 bases at V and 5 bases at J, with 10 bases in the middle. Germline assignment: CDR1 SGHTA and CDR2 FQGTGA. There are 14 residues in the CDR3. CDR3 region: CASSLTGTSYGYTF. The DNA for the CDR3 is TGTGCCAGCAGCTTAACCGGGACTTCGTATGGCTACACCTTC.

This clone was counted a single time. The CDR3 spells CASTPTSGASNEQFF. CDR3 nucleotides: TGTGCCAGTACCCCGACTAGCGGGGCTTCGAATGAGCAGTTCTTC. This chain joins TRBV19 and TRBJ2-1; 11 bases align to TRBD2. Trimming cost V 7 bases and J 7 bases; bases outside gene matches: 9. There are 15 residues in the CDR3. Per the germline V gene, CDR1 is LNHDA and CDR2 is SQIVND (reference sequence).

The rearrangement joins TRBV7-8 to TRBJ1-1, with 10 nucleotides matching TRBD1. CDR1 is SGHVS and CDR2 is FQNEAQ in the germline V gene. This CDR3 comprises 16 residues. With V trimmed by 1 base and J by 4 bases, 6 bases remained unmatched. The DNA of the CDR3 is TGTGCCAGCAGCTTAGTAGGACAGGGGGGCCTCACTGAAGCTTTCTTT. This sequence encodes CASSLVGQGGLTEAFF.

The rearrangement joins TRBV30 to TRBJ1-1; TRBD1 agrees at 7 bases. J was trimmed by 0 bases and V by 3 bases; bases with no gene match: 4. Germline-derived CDR1 and CDR2 are GTSNPN and SVGIG (reference sequence). The CDR3 covers 14 residues. The CDR3 sequence: CAWSVGQMNTEAFF. CDR3 bases: TGTGCCTGGAGCGTGGGACAGATGAACACTGAAGCTTTCTTT. The variable domain in full, completed from reference TRBV30 and TRBJ1-1, reads SQTIHQWPATLVQPVGSPLSLECTVEGTSNPNLYWYRQAAGRGLQLLFYSVGIGQISSEVPQNLSASRPQDRQFILSSKKLLLSDSGFYLCAWSVGQMNTEAFFGQGTRLTVV.

Here the CDR3 reads CASSWLAGVEDTQYF. The CDR3 nucleotides are TGTGCCAGCAGTTGGCTAGCGGGAGTAGAGGATACGCAGTATTTT. The chain couples TRBV27 to TRBJ2-3, with 10 bases lining up with TRBD2. The CDR3 has 15 amino acids. With V trimmed by 4 bases and J by 6 bases, 7 bases remained unmatched. Germline V gene lookup returns CDR1 MNHEY and CDR2 SMNVEV (reference sequence).

This clone was observed once. The V and J genes are TRBV6-5 and TRBJ1-5; no clear D gene. Deletions cut 5 bases from V and 4 bases from J, with 6 bases between. The CDR3 is made up of 12 amino acids. Germline V gene sequence: CDR1 MNHEY, CDR2 SVGAGI. CDR3 sequence (DNA): TGTGCCAGCAGTGCAACAAATCAGCCCCAGCATTTT. This translates into CASSATNQPQHF.

This chain links TRBV5-1 with TRBJ2-1, with unresolved D. Trimming shortened V by 4 bases and J by 4 bases, and 12 bases separated the two germline ends. Germline V gene sequence: CDR1 SGHRS, CDR2 YFSETQ. This CDR3 region has 14 residues. The CDR3 DNA sequence: TGCGCCAGCAGCACAGTTGGAATGTACAATGAGCAGTTCTTC. This translates into CASSTVGMYNEQFF.

The chain has TRBV9 and TRBJ2-3, with a weak D call TRBD1 (5 bases). V was clipped by 0 bases and J by 0 bases, with 11 bases between them. The CDR3 has 16 amino acids. CDR1 and CDR2 from the germline V gene are SGDLS and YYNGEE. The CDR3 loop is CASSVGVGRSTDTQYF. In DNA, the CDR3 is TGTGCCAGCAGCGTAGGTGTGGGGCGGAGCACAGATACGCAGTATTTT. Complete variable domain (other parts from reference TRBV9 and TRBJ2-3): DSGVTQTPKHLITATGQRVTLRCSPRSGDLSVYWYQQSLDQGLQFLIQYYNGEERAKGNILERFSAQQFPDLHSELNLSSLELGDSALYFCASSVGVGRSTDTQYFGPGTRLTVL.

This clone was counted once. The chain is built from TRBV7-9 and TRBJ2-2; no clear D. V was cut by 2 bases and J by 0 bases, with 4 bases left in between. The CDR3 has 14 residues. The germline CDR1 and CDR2 sequences are SEHNR and FQNEAQ (reference sequence). The CDR3 DNA reads TGTGCCAGCAGCTTACTAGCGAACACCGGGGAGCTGTTTTTT. Protein sequence: CASSLLANTGELFF.

The J gene is TRBJ1-1, the V gene TRBV19; the D gene is possibly TRBD1 (5 bases). Trimming left V 8 bases short and J 4 bases short, with 20 bases between. CDR3 length equals 15 residues. Germline CDR1 and CDR2: LNHDA and SQIVND (reference sequence). The CDR3, as DNA: TGTGCCAGTCATTGGTTGGCGGGGCGCGGCACTGAAGCTTTCTTT. It encodes CASHWLAGRGTEAFF.

V and J are TRBV27 and TRBJ1-1; 10 bases agree with TRBD1. Germline loops: CDR1 MNHEY, CDR2 SMNVEV (reference sequence). Germline trimming cut 6 bases from V and 8 bases from J; bases unmatched to any gene: 3. The CDR3 has 12 amino acids. CDR3: CASRRQGAEAFF. CDR3 in DNA: TGTGCCAGCAGGAGACAGGGGGCCGAAGCTTTCTTT.

The chain has TRBV11-1 and TRBJ1-6; 7 bases line up with TRBD1. Germline V gene sequence: CDR1 SGHAT, CDR2 FQDESV (reference sequence). V shed 5 bases and J 7 bases; nucleotides not matched to a gene: 5. The CDR3 runs to 14 residues. CDR3 in amino acids: CASSRDRVNSPLHF. The DNA of the CDR3 is TGTGCCAGCAGCCGCGACAGGGTCAATTCACCCCTCCACTTT.

The chain is built from TRBV11-3 and TRBJ1-4; D not resolved. Trimming removed 3 bases from V and 6 bases from J, with 14 bases in between. The CDR3 has 15 residues. In germline, CDR1 is SGHNT, CDR2 YENEEA. As DNA, the CDR3 is TGTGCCAGCAGCTTCCGGGAGGAGCGGGATGAAAAACTGTTTTTT. It yields the protein CASSFREERDEKLFF.

The chain uses TRBV7-2 and TRBJ1-6; 7 nucleotides agree with TRBD1. V gave up 5 bases and J gave up 8 bases; unmatched junction bases: 9. The CDR3 contains 15 residues. Germline values: CDR1 SGHTA, CDR2 FQGNSA. CDR3 in amino acids: CASSRPGQGDSPLHF. The CDR3 bases are TGTGCCAGCAGCCGACCGGGCCAGGGGGATTCACCCCTCCACTTT.

This chain links TRBV7-8 with TRBJ2-1; no clear D gene. V lost 2 bases, J lost 10 bases, and 9 bases lay in between. This CDR3 contains 12 residues. Germline V CDR1 and CDR2: SGHVS, FQNEAQ. The CDR3 sequence: CASSLLRREQFF. CDR3 DNA sequence: TGTGCCAGCAGCTTACTGCGGCGGGAGCAGTTCTTC. Drawing the rest from reference TRBV7-8 and TRBJ2-1, the complete variable domain is GAGVSQSPRYKVAKRGQDVALRCDPISGHVSLFWYQQALGQGPEFLTYFQNEAQLDKSGLPSDRFFAERPEGSVSTLKIQRTQQEDSAVYLCASSLLRREQFFGPGTRLTVL.

This clone was recorded a few times. The genes are TRBV10-3 and TRBJ2-1; a possible D gene is TRBD2 (5 bases). The CDR3 length is 13 residues. Germline CDR1 reads ENHRY; CDR2 reads SYGVKD. The V gene lost 5 bases and the J gene lost 5 bases, with 10 bases spanning the gap. CDR3 loop: CAISRGNHNEQFF. CDR3 nucleotide sequence: TGTGCCATCAGTCGAGGGAACCACAATGAGCAGTTCTTC.

This sequence joins TRBV9 and TRBJ1-1; D possibly corresponds to TRBD1 (5 bases). V shed 4 bases and J shed 8 bases, with 18 bases lying between them. The length of the CDR3 is 14 residues. CDR1 is SGDLS and CDR2 is YYNGEE in the germline V gene. The CDR3 nucleotides read TGTGCCAGCAGCCGGGGGTCAGGGAGCAGAGAAGCTTTCTTT. Protein: CASSRGSGSREAFF.

This chain uses TRBV11-3 with TRBJ1-3; 7 positions match TRBD1. The CDR3 covers 15 residues. The V gene's germline CDR1 is SGHNT and CDR2 YENEEA. V was clipped by 5 bases and J by 2 bases; unmatched bases: 6. CDR3 sequence (DNA): TGTGCCAGCAGCGACAGGGACGCTCCTGGAAACACCATATATTTT. Amino acids: CASSDRDAPGNTIYF.

The CDR3 DNA follows: TGTGCCAGCAGCTTGGTAGGGACAGTCGAGCAGTACGTC. This translates into CASSLVGTVEQYV. V and J are TRBV5-8 and TRBJ2-7; 7 nucleotides agree with TRBD1. V was pared by 0 bases and J by 6 bases, with 3 bases of the junction left unmatched. Germline CDR1 SGHTS, CDR2 YDEGEE. CDR3 length equals 13 residues.